This T cell receptor (beta chain) comes out of a study of blood T cell repertoires in COVID-19. At the level of the study: The United States, Italy and Spain supplied acute and convalescent COVID-19 samples.

The Seattle patients, enrolled during active infection, were followed longitudinally. Measured with immunoSEQ multiplex PCR; TCRdb has only the in-frame clones, and not every one. The sample lists 200,000 to 250,000 clones, 84% occurring once. Germline V lookup: CDR1 SGHRS, CDR2 YFSETQ. The V gene end was trimmed by 4 bases and the J gene end by 10 bases; junction bases not matched to a gene: 10. This CDR3 comprises 14 residues. Sequenced: peripheral blood. This chain uses TRBV5-1 with TRBJ2-2; 7 bases match TRBD1. The clonotype comes from a woman older than 75 with COVID-19, enrolled during active disease. The CDR3: CASSPGQLVLELFF. CDR3 nucleotide sequence: TGCGCCAGCAGCCCGGGACAGTTAGTATTGGAGCTGTTTTTT.